This T cell receptor (beta chain) comes out of a study of blood T cell repertoires in COVID-19. In the study overall: COVID-19 samples, acute and convalescent, were from the United States, Italy and Spain. The analysed material was cDNA or gDNA that came from T cells, B-cell-depleted T cells, or PBMCs.

Here immunoSEQ multiplex PCR was the method, and the copy in TCRdb shows in-frame clones only, minus some. Here the sample spans 350,000 to 550,000 clones, approximately 90% being singletons. The CDR3 contains 14 residues. Germline CDR1 SGDLS, CDR2 YYNGEE. V lost 4 bases, J lost 2 bases, and 13 bases lay in between. Participants came from some 23 US areas, aged about 18 to 95 years. The TCR sequence derives from a woman aged 18-29 years with acute COVID-19. What was sequenced was PBMCs or T cells enriched from blood (not recorded which). The chain has TRBV9 and TRBJ2-7, with D possibly matching TRBD1 (5 bases). The CDR3 sequence: CASSPRTQTYEQYF. DNA for the CDR3: TGTGCCAGCAGCCCACGGACACAGACCTACGAGCAGTACTTC.